These 17 T cell receptor beta chains were all obtained from the same sample, sequenced in a study of OX40 agonist ivuxolimab in advanced cancers. Some clones are missing from TCRdb's copy, which holds only in-frame ones; the method was immunoSEQ multiplex PCR. This repertoire shows some 74,000 clones, 65% to 90% found once; its top ten account for 0.5% to 0.55%. The material sequenced was CD4+ or CD8+ T cells sorted from blood, taken in a trial of the OX40 agonist ivuxolimab. The receptor source for this set is an adult with an advanced solid tumor such as melanoma, head and neck, liver or kidney cancer.

The J gene is TRBJ1-2, the V gene TRBV28; no clear D gene. V was trimmed by 1 base and J by 5 bases, leaving 8 bases between them. The CDR3 consists of 13 residues. The germline CDR1 and CDR2 sequences are MDHEN and SYDVKM. The CDR3 loop is CASSLSQVYGYTF. In nucleotides, the CDR3 is TGTGCCAGCAGTTTATCCCAGGTTTATGGCTACACCTTC.

This chain uses TRBV5-1 with TRBJ2-1, with 14 bases that match TRBD2. The germline CDR1 and CDR2 sequences are SGHRS and YFSETQ. This CDR3 has 16 residues. Trimming took 1 base from V and 9 from J; bases not matched to a gene: 6. DNA for the CDR3: TGCGCCAGCAGCTTGTCCGGGACTAGCGGGAGAGTTGAGCAGTTCTTC. Translated, it gives CASSLSGTSGRVEQFF.

This chain links TRBV7-2 with TRBJ2-1; 10 nucleotides match TRBD2. V lost 1 base to trimming and J lost 3 bases; unmatched junction nucleotides: 3. The CDR3 runs to 16 residues. CDR1 SGHTA and CDR2 FQGNSA come from the germline V gene. The CDR3 DNA reads TGTGCCAGCAGCTTAGGTAGCGGGGGGCTCTACAATGAGCAGTTCTTC. Its protein is CASSLGSGGLYNEQFF.

The chain combines TRBV23-1 with TRBJ1-5; D gene ambiguous. TRBV23-1 is known as an ORF, though its function is uncertain. CDR3 length equals 11 residues. The V end was cut by 6 bases, the J end by 13 bases, with 13 bases between. CDR3 in amino acids: CASRGRGFQHF. The CDR3 region has the DNA TGCGCCAGCAGGGGTCGGGGATTTCAGCATTTT.

This chain joins TRBV28 and TRBJ1-6; unclear D gene. The CDR3 sequence is 11 residues long. Trimming removed 3 bases at V and 11 bases at J, with 5 bases between. Germline CDR1 and CDR2: MDHEN and SYDVKM. CDR3 sequence (DNA): TGTGCCAGCAGTTTCCGTACACCCCTCCACTTT. Its translation is CASSFRTPLHF.

J is TRBJ2-5 and V is TRBV5-1; possible D gene TRBD2, 6 bases. Germline V CDR1 and CDR2: SGHRS, YFSETQ. V was cut by 3 bases and J by 4 bases, with 16 bases left in between. The CDR3 contains 15 residues. CDR3 DNA sequence: TGCGCCAGCAGCTCTGGGACGGGGAGGAGAGAGACCCAGTACTTC. Amino acid sequence: CASSSGTGRRETQYF. Drawing the rest from reference TRBV5-1 and TRBJ2-5, the complete variable domain is KAGVTQTPRYLIKTRGQQVTLSCSPISGHRSVSWYQQTPGQGLQFLFEYFSETQRNKGNFPGRFSGRQFSNSRSEMNVSTLELGDSALYLCASSSGTGRRETQYFGPGTRLLVL.

The rearrangement joins TRBV28 to TRBJ2-1, with 14 bases that match TRBD2. The ends lost 5 bases at V and 5 bases at J; junction bases unmatched: 5. Per the germline V gene, CDR1 is MDHEN and CDR2 is SYDVKM. The CDR3 length is 16 residues. CDR3: CASSLLTSGGDNEQFF. In DNA form, the CDR3 reads TGTGCCAGCAGTCTCCTGACTAGCGGGGGGGACAATGAGCAGTTCTTC. The complete variable domain, with remaining parts taken from reference TRBV28 and TRBJ2-1, reads DVKVTQSSRYLVKRTGEKVFLECVQDMDHENMFWYRQDPGLGLRLIYFSYDVKMKEKGDIPEGYSVSREKKERFSLILESASTNQTSMYLCASSLLTSGGDNEQFFGPGTRLTVL.

This chain links TRBV11-2 with TRBJ1-2; 8 bases are shared with TRBD1. The CDR3 is 16 amino acids. The V segment lost 4 bases and the J segment 4 bases; nucleotides outside the gene matches: 11. Germline V gives CDR1 SGHAT, CDR2 FQNNGV. The CDR3 loop reads CASSSPSRGLGYGYTF. CDR3 coding DNA: TGTGCCAGCAGCTCCCCTAGCAGGGGGCTGGGCTATGGCTACACCTTC.

The genes are TRBV6-1 and TRBJ2-3; the match to TRBD2 covers 9 bases. Germline V lookup: CDR1 MNHNS, CDR2 SASEGT. J lost 1 base, V lost 4 bases, and 3 bases had no gene match. The CDR3 is 15 residues long. CDR3 amino acids: CASSVVAGGTDTQYF. CDR3 sequence (DNA): TGTGCCAGCAGTGTGGTAGCGGGGGGCACAGATACGCAGTATTTT.

This chain joins TRBV18 and TRBJ2-2, with D hard to call. Trimming took off 6 bases at V and 1 base at J, with 9 bases between the two ends. This CDR3 is built from 14 residues. Germline CDR1 reads KGHSH; CDR2 reads LQKENI. The CDR3 here is CASSLGLNTGELFF. The CDR3 coding sequence is TGTGCCAGCTCCCTTGGATTGAACACCGGGGAGCTGTTTTTT.

The chain has TRBV28 and TRBJ1-2; 7 bases line up with TRBD1. The CDR3 totals 14 residues. CDR1 is MDHEN, CDR2 SYDVKM, per germline. J was trimmed by 7 bases and V by 3 bases; bases with no gene match: 8. The CDR3 sequence is CASSLTGRLSGYTF. DNA of the CDR3: TGTGCCAGCAGTTTGACAGGGCGCCTATCTGGCTACACCTTC.

The genes are TRBV30 and TRBJ2-1; 8 bases match TRBD2. There are 15 residues in the CDR3. Germline values: CDR1 GTSNPN, CDR2 SVGIG (reference sequence). V was pared by 0 bases and J by 6 bases, with 7 bases of the junction left unmatched. The CDR3 here is CAWSVQAGVGNEQFF. In DNA, the CDR3 is TGTGCCTGGAGTGTACAAGCGGGAGTAGGCAATGAGCAGTTCTTC.

The DNA for the CDR3 is TGTGCCATCAGTGGAACAGGGGGCACAGATACGCAGTATTTT. Protein product: CAISGTGGTDTQYF. The chain carries TRBV10-3 and TRBJ2-3; 7 bases are a match to TRBD1. The germline V gene encodes CDR1 ENHRY and CDR2 SYGVKD. This CDR3 has 14 amino acids. J lost 1 base, V lost 4 bases, and 2 bases had no gene match.

CDR3 nucleotides: TGCGCCAGCAGCCCGGGGGGGACATTTAATGGCTACACCTTC. Its protein is CASSPGGTFNGYTF. The rearrangement joins TRBV5-1 to TRBJ1-2; possible D gene TRBD1, 6 bases. The germline CDR1 and CDR2 sequences are SGHRS and YFSETQ. The V end lost 4 bases, the J end lost 6 bases, and 16 bases lay between the germline ends. This CDR3 has 14 amino acids.

This chain joins TRBV6-1 and TRBJ1-1, with 7 bases matching TRBD1. V lost 6 bases, J lost 11 bases, and 18 bases stayed unmatched. The CDR3 has 15 amino acids. Germline V gene data show CDR1 as MNHNS and CDR2 as SASEGT. The CDR3 DNA follows: TGTGCCAGCAGGGACCAGACAGGGTTAGGGAGTATTGCTTTCTTT. Translation: CASRDQTGLGSIAFF.

This clone was observed a single time. The chain couples TRBV29-1 to TRBJ1-2; a weak D match, TRBD1 (6 bases). The CDR3 runs to 12 residues. Looked up from germline, CDR1 is SQVTM and CDR2 is ANQGSEA. V was shortened by 5 bases and J by 4 bases, with 11 bases between the two germline ends. The CDR3 DNA reads as TGCAGCGTTTGGCAGGGGTCCTATGGCTACACCTTC. Amino acids: CSVWQGSYGYTF. The full variable domain, with the rest looked up from reference TRBV29-1 and TRBJ1-2, is SAVISQKPSRDICQRGTSLTIQCQVDSQVTMMFWYRQQPGQSLTLIATANQGSEATYESGFVIDKFPISRPNLTFSTLTVSNMSPEDSSIYLCSVWQGSYGYTFGSGTRLTVV.

The chain has TRBV28 and TRBJ1-1; TRBD1 is a possible D gene (5 bases). Per the germline V gene, CDR1 is MDHEN and CDR2 is SYDVKM. V lost 2 bases and J 5 bases, leaving 15 bases between the germline ends. The CDR3 extends over 15 amino acids. The CDR3: CASSLPGGTMTEAFF. The CDR3 DNA is TGTGCCAGCAGTTTACCCGGGGGAACGATGACTGAAGCTTTCTTT.